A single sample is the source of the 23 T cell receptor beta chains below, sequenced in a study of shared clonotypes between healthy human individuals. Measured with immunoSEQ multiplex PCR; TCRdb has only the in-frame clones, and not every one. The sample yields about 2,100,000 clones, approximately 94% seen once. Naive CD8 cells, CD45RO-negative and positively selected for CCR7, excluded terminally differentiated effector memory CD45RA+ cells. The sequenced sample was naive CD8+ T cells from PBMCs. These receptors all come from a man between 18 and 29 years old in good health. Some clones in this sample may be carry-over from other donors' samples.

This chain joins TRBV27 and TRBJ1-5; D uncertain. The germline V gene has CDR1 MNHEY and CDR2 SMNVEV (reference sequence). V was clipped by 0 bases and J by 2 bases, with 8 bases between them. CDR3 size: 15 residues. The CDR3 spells CASSLSRYGNQPQHF. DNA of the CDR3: TGTGCCAGCAGTTTATCCAGGTATGGCAATCAGCCCCAGCATTTT.

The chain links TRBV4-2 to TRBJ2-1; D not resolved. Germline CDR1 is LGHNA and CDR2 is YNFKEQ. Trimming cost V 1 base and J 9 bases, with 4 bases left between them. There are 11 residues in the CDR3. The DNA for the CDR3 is TGTGCCAGCAGCCAAGTTGGTGAGCAGTTCTTC. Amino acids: CASSQVGEQFF.

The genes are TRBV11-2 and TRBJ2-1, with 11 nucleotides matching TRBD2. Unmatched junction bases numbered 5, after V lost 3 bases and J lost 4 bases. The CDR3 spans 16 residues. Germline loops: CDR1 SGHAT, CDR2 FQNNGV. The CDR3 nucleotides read TGTGCCAGCAGCTTCCTAACTAGCGGGGGTTACAATGAGCAGTTCTTC. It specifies CASSFLTSGGYNEQFF.

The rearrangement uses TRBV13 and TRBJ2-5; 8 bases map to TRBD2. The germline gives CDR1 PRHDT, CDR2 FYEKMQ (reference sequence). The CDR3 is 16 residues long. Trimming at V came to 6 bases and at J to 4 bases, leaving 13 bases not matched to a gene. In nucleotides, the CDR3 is TGTGCCAGCAGTTCCCTTGGGAGCGGGGGACGAGAGACCCAGTACTTC. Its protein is CASSSLGSGGRETQYF.

The CDR3 region has the DNA TGCGCCAGCAGCCCAGACGGCCGCTCTGGAAACACCATATATTTT. It yields the protein CASSPDGRSGNTIYF. This chain joins TRBV4-1 and TRBJ1-3; D not resolved. The length of the CDR3 is 15 residues. Germline V gene lookup returns CDR1 MGHRA and CDR2 YSYEKL. The V end lost 4 bases, the J end lost 0 bases, and 10 bases lay between the germline ends.

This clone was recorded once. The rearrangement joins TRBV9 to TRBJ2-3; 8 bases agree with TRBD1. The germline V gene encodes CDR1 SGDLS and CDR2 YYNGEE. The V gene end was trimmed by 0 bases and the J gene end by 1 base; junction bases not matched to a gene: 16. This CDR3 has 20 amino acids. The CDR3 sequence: CASSVEYRGLGSSGTDTQYF. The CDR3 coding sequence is TGTGCCAGCAGCGTAGAGTACAGGGGGTTGGGTTCTAGCGGCACAGATACGCAGTATTTT.

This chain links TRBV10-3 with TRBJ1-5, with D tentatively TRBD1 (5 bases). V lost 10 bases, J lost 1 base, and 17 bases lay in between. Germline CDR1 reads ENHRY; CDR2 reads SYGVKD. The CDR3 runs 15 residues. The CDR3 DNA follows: TGTGCCACCGCAGAGCAGGGCCAAAGCAATCAGCCCCAGCATTTT. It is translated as CATAEQGQSNQPQHF.

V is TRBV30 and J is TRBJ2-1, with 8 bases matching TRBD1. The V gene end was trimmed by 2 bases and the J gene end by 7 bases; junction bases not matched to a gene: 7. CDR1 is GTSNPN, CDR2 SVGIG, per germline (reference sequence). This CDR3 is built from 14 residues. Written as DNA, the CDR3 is TGTGCCTGGAGTCGGGGGACAGGATGGAATGAGCAGTTCTTC. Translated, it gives CAWSRGTGWNEQFF. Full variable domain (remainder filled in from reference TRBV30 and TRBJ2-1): SQTIHQWPATLVQPVGSPLSLECTVEGTSNPNLYWYRQAAGRGLQLLFYSVGIGQISSEVPQNLSASRPQDRQFILSSKKLLLSDSGFYLCAWSRGTGWNEQFFGPGTRLTVL.

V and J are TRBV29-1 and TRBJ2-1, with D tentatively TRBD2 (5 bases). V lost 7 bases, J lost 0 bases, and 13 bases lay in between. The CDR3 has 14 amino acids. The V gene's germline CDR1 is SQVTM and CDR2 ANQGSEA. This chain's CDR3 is CSAPDSSSYNEQFF. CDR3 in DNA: TGCAGCGCCCCGGACTCTAGCTCCTACAATGAGCAGTTCTTC.

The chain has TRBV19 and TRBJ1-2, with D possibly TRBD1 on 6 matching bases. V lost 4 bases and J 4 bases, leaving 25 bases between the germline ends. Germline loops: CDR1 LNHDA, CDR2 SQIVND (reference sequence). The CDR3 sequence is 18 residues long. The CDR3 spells CASSTFNPTGTLGYGYTF. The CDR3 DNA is TGTGCCAGTAGTACCTTTAATCCTACAGGGACCCTTGGCTATGGCTACACCTTC.

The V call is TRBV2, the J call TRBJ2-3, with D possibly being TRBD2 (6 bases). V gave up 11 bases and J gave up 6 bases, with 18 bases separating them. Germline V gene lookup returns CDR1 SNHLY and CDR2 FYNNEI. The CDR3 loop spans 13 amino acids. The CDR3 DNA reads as TGTGCCTTTATACCGGGAGTGGTGGATACGCAGTATTTT. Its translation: CAFIPGVVDTQYF.

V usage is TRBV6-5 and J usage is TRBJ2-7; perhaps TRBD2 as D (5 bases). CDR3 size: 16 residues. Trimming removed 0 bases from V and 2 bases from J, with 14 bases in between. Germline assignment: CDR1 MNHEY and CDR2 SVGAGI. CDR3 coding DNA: TGTGCCAGCAGTTACTCGATGGGAGAATCCGCCTACGAGCAGTACTTC. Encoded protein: CASSYSMGESAYEQYF.

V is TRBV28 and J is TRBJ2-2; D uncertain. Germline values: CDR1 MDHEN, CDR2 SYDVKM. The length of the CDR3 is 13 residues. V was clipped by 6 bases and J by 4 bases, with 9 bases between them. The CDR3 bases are TGTGCCAGCAGAATTACGTTCACCGGGGAGCTGTTTTTT. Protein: CASRITFTGELFF.

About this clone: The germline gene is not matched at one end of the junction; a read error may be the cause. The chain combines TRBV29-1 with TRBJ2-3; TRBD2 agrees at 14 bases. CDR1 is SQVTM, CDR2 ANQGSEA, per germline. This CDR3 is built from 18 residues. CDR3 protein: CSVVGGLAGVSSTDTRYF. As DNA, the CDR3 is TGCAGCGTTGTCGGGGGACTAGCGGGAGTTAGTAGCACAGATACGCGGTATTTT.

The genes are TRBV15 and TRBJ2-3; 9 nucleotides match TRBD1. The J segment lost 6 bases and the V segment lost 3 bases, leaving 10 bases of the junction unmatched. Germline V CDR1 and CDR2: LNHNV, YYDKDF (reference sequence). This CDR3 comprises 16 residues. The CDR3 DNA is TGTGCCACCAGCAGTTACCGGGACAGGGTGGGGGATACGCAGTATTTT. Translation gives CATSSYRDRVGDTQYF.

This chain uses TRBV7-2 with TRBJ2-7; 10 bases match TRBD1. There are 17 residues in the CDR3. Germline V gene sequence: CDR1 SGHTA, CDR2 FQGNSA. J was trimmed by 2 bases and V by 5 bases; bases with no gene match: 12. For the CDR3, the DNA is TGTGCCAGCAGCGGGCCCCCAGCAGGACAGGGGGCCTACGAGCAGTACTTC. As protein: CASSGPPAGQGAYEQYF.

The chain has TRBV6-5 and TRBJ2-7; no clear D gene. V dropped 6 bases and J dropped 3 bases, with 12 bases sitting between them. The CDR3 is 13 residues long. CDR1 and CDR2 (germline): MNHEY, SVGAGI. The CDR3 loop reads CASSLVLFYEQYF. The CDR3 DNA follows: TGTGCCAGCAGCCTCGTCCTTTTCTACGAGCAGTACTTC.

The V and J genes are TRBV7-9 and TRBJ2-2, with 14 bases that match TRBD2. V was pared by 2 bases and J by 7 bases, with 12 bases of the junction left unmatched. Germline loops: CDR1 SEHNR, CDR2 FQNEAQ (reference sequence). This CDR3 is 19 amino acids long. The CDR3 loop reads CASSLYGGTSGSGGGELFF. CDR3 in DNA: TGTGCCAGCAGCTTATATGGTGGGACTAGCGGGAGTGGCGGCGGGGAGCTGTTTTTT.

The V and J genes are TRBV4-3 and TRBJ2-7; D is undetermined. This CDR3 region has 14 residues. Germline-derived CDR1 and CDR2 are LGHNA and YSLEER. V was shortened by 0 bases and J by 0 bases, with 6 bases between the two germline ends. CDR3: CASSQDTLSYEQYF. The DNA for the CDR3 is TGCGCCAGCAGCCAAGATACACTCTCCTACGAGCAGTACTTC.

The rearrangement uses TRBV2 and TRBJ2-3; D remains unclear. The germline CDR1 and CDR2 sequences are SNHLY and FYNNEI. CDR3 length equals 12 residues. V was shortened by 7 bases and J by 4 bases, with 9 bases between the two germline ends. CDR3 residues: CASTVEADTQYF. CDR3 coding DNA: TGTGCCAGCACCGTCGAGGCAGATACGCAGTATTTT. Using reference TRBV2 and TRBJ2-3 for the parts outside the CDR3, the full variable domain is EPEVTQTPSHQVTQMGQEVILRCVPISNHLYFYWYRQILGQKVEFLVSFYNNEISEKSEIFDDQFSVERPDGSNFTLKIRSTKLEDSAMYFCASTVEADTQYFGPGTRLTVL.

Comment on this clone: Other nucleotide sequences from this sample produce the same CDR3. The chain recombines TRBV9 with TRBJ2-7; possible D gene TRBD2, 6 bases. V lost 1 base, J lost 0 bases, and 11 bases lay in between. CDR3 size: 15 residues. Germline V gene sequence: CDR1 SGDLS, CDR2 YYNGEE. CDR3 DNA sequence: TGTGCCAGCAGCGTAAGTAGCGGAACCTCCTACGAGCAGTACTTC. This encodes CASSVSSGTSYEQYF.

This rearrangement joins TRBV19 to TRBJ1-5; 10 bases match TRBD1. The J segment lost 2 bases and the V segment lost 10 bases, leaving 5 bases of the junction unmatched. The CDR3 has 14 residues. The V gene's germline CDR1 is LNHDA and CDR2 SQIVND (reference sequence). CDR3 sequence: CATLDRGGNQPQHF. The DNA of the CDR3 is TGTGCCACCCTGGACAGGGGGGGCAATCAGCCCCAGCATTTT.

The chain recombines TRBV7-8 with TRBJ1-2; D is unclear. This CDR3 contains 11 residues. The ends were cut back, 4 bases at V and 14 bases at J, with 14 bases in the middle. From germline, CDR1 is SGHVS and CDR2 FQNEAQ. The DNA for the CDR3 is TGTGCCAGCAGCTCCCAGACCTCCGCGACCTTC. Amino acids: CASSSQTSATF. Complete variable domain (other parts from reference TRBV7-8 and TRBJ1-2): GAGVSQSPRYKVAKRGQDVALRCDPISGHVSLFWYQQALGQGPEFLTYFQNEAQLDKSGLPSDRFFAERPEGSVSTLKIQRTQQEDSAVYLCASSSQTSATFGSGTRLTVV.